This T cell receptor beta chain was captured by sequencing in a study of blood T cell repertoires in COVID-19. The CDR3 has 13 amino acids. Germline values: CDR1 SGHTS, CDR2 YDEGEE. With V trimmed by 5 bases and J by 3 bases, 3 bases remained unmatched. In the original workflow: Nucleated cell counts were estimated from reference gene primer amplification. Libraries were prepared by immunoSEQ multiplex PCR; TCRdb keeps only in-frame clonotypes and omits some of them. Clonal size and the V and J genes are those of that table, whereas D and trimming came from the DNA. The top ten clones hold more than 0.8% of a sample with about 62,000 clones, around nine tenths of them seen once.

This clonotype originated in a man aged 65-85 years with acute or convalescent COVID-19. Sequences were obtained from peripheral blood. The rearrangement joins TRBV5-8 to TRBJ2-7; 9 nucleotides agree with TRBD1. CDR3: CASRLDRGYEQYF. CDR3 coding DNA: TGTGCCAGCAGACTGGACAGGGGCTACGAGCAGTACTTC.